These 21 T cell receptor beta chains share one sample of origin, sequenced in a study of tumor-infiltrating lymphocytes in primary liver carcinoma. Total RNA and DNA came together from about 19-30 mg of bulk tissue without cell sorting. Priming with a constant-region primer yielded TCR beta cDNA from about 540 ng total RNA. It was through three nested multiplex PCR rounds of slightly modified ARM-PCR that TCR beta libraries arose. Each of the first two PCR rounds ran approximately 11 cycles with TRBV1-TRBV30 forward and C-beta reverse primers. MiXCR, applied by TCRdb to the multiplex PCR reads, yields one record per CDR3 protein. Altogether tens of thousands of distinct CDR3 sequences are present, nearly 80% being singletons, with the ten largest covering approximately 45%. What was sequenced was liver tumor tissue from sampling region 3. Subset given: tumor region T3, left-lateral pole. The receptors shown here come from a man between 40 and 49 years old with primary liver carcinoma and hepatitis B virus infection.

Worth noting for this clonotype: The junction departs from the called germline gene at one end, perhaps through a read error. Here the CDR3 DNA reads TGTGCCAGCAGCTTAGACCCCCACGGGACTAGCGGGTTCAATGACCAGTTCTTC. This gives the protein CASSLDPHGTSGFNDQFF. V gene TRBV11-3 combines with J gene TRBJ2-1, with TRBD2 identical over 12 bases. This CDR3 contains 18 residues. In germline, CDR1 is SGHNT, CDR2 YENEEA.

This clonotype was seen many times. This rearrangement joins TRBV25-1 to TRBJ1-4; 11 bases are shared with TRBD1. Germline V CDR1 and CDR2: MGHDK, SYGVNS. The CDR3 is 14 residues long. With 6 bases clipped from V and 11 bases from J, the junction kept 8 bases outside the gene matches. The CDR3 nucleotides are TGTGCCAGCAGCCTGGCGGGACAGGGGGAGAAACTGTTTTTT. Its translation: CASSLAGQGEKLFF. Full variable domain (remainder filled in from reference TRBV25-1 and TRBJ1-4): EADIYQTPRYLVIGTGKKITLECSQTMGHDKMYWYQQDPGMELHLIHYSYGVNSTEKGDLSSESTVSRIRTEHFPLTLESARPSHTSQYLCASSLAGQGEKLFFGSGTQLSVL.

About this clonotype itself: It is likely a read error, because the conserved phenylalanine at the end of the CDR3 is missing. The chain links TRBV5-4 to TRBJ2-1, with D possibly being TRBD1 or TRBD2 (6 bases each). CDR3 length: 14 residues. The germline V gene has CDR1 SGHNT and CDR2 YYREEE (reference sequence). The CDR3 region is CASGLEGRGGEQFL. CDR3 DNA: TGTGCCAGCGGCTTGGAAGGCAGGGGAGGAGAGCAGTTCTTA.

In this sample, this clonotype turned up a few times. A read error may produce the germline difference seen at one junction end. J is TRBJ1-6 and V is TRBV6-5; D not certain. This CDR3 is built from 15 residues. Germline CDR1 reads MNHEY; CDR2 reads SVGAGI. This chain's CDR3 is CDSSYDAGNNSPLQF. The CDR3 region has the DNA TGTGACAGCAGTTACGACGCGGGCAATAATTCACCCCTCCAATTT.

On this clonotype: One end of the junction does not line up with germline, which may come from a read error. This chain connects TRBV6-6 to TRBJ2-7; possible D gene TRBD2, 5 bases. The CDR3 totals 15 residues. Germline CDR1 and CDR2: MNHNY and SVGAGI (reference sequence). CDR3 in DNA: TGTGCCATCAGTTACTCCGGGAAACCTGCCTACGAGCAGTACTTC. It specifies CAISYSGKPAYEQYF.

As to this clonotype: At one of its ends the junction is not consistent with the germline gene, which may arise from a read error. The CDR3 DNA follows: TGTACCAGCCGCTTAGATCATGGTGGATGGGAACAGTACTTC. Its translation: CTSRLDHGGWEQYF. The V gene is TRBV11-2, the J gene TRBJ2-7; no clear D. There are 14 residues in the CDR3. Germline V gene data show CDR1 as SGHAT and CDR2 as FQNNGV.

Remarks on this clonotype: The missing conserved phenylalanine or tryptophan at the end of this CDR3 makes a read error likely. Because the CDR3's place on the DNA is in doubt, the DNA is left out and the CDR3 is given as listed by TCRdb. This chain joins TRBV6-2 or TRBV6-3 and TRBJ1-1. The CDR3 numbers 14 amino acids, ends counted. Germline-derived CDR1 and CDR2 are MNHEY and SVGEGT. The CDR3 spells CASSYPELSTEALL.

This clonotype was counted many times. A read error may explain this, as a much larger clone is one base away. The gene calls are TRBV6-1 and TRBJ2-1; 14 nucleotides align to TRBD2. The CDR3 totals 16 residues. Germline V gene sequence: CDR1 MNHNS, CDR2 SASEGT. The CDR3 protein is CVSSEATSGRGREQFF. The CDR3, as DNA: TGTGTCAGCAGTGAAGCGACTAGCGGGAGGGGGCGGGAGCAGTTCTTC.

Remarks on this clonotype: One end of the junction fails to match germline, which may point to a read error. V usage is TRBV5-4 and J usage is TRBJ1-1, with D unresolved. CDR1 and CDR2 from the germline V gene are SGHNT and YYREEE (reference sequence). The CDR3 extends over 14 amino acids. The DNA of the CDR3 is TGTGCCAGCAGCTCGGCCAGGACGAATACTGTAGCTTTCTTT. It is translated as CASSSARTNTVAFF.

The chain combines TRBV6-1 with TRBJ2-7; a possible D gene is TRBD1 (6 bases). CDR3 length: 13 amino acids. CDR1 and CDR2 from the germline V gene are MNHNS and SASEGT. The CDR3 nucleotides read TGTGTCAACAGTGAAAACAGGGAAAACGAGCAGTACTTC. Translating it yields CVNSENRENEQYF.

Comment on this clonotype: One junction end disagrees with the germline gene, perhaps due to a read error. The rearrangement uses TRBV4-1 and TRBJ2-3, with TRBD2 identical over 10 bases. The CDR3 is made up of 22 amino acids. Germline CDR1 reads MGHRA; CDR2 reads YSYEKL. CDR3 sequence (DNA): TGCGCCAGCAGCCAACCCCCACTGAGTAGCGGGAGGCGGAAGGTCAGCAGAGATACGCAGTACTTT. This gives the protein CASSQPPLSSGRRKVSRDTQYF.

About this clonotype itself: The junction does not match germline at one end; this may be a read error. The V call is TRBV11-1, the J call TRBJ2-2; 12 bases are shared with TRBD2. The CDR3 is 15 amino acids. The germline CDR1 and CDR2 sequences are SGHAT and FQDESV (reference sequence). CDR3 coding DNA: TGCGCCAGCACCATACTAGCGGGAGGCCCCCCCGAGCCGTTTTTT. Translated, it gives CASTILAGGPPEPFF.

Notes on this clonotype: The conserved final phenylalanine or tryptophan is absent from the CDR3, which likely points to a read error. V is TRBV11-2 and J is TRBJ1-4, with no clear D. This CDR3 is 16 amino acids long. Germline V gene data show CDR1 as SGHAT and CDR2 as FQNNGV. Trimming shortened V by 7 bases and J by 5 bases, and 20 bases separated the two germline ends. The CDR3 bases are TGTGCCAGCATCAAAACTCCAGGAGGAACAAATGAAAAACTGTTTTAT. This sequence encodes CASIKTPGGTNEKLFY.

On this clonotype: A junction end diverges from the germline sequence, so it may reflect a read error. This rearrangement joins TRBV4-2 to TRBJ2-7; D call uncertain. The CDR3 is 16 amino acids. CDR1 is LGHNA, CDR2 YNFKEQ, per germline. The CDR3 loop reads CASSQYERSYSYEQYF. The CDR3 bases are TGTGCTAGCAGCCAATATGAGAGGTCTTACTCCTACGAGCAGTACTTC.

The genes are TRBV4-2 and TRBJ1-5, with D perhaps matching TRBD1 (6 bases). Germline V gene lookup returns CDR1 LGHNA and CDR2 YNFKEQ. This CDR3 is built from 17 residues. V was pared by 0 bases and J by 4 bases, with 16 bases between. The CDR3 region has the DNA TGTGCCAGCAGCCAAGATGAGGGGGGGCTAGGAAATCAGCCCCAGCATTTT. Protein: CASSQDEGGLGNQPQHF.

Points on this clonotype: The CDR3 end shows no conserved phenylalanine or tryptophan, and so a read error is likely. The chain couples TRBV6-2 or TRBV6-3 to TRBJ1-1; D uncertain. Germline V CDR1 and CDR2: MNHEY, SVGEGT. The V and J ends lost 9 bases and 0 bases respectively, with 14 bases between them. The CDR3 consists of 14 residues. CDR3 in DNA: TGTGCCAGTAGCTACCCAGAGCTGAACACTGAAGCTTTCCTT. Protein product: CASSYPELNTEAFL.

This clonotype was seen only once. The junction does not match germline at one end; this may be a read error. CDR3 loop: CASSLVWLALGKKETRYF. In DNA form, the CDR3 reads TGTGCCAGCAGCTTAGTGTGGCTAGCCCTGGGAAAAAAAGAGACCCGGTACTTC. V and J are TRBV11-2 and TRBJ2-5; tentatively, D is TRBD2 (5 bases). Germline loops: CDR1 SGHAT, CDR2 FQNNGV. This CDR3 has 18 amino acids.

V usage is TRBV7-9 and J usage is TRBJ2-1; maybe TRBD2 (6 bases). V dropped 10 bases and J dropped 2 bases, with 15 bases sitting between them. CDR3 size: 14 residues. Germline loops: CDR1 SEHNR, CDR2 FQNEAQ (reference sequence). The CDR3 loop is CAINSKRAYNEQFF. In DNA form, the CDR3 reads TGTGCCATCAACTCTAAGCGGGCCTACAATGAGCAGTTCTTC.

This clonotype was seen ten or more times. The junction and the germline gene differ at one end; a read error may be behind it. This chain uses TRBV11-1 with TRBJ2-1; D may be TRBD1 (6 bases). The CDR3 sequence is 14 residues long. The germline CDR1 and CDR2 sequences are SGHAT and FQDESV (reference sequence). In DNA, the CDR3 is TGTGCCAGCAGCATCGTCAGGGGTTACAATGAGCAGTCCTTC. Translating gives CASSIVRGYNEQSF.

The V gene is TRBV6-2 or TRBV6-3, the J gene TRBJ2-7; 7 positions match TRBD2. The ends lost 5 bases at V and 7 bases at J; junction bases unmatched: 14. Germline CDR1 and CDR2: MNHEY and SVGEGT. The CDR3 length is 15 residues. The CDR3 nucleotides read TGTGCCAGCAGTATTAACCTAGCGGCAGGGTTGGAGCAGTACTTC. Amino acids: CASSINLAAGLEQYF.

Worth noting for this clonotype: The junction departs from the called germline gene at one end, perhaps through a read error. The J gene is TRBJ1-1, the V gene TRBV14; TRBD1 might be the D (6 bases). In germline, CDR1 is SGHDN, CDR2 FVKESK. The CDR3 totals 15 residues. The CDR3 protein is CASSRRLGAGTEASF. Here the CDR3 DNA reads TGTGCCAGCAGTCGTCGACTGGGGGCTGGGACTGAAGCTTCCTTT.